Listed below are T cell receptor beta chains from one sample, sequenced in a study of regulatory T cells in long-lasting Graves disease. Via MiXCR, TCRdb re-called the multiplex PCR reads, giving one row per CDR3 protein. The sample comprises about 310,000 distinct CDR3 sequences, around a fifth of which are singletons, and roughly three fifths rests with the top ten. This specimen was peripheral blood mononuclear cells (PBMCs), taken when the disease was refractory, from a patient treated with antithyroid drugs. The source is a female donor with Graves disease. Each CDR3 is given with its conserved first and last residue. D genes are given only for firm matches. Only part of the rows carry a size: once, few, many, or a class if the clone is expanded.

D gene: TRBD2; J gene: TRBJ2-1; V gene: TRBV28; CDR3 length: 18; clone size: NA; CDR3 DNA: TGTACCAGCAGTTTATGGCTGACTAGCGGGTTGGGGTACAATGAGCAGTTCTTC; CDR3 protein: CTSSLWLTSGLGYNEQFF
D gene: NA; J gene: TRBJ1-1; V gene: TRBV6-1; CDR3 length: 14; clone size: many; CDR3 DNA: TGTGCCAGCAGTGGGACCTCGGGGATCCGAAGAGGTTTCTTT; CDR3 protein: CASSGTSGIRRGFF
D gene: TRBD1; J gene: TRBJ1-6; V gene: TRBV28; CDR3 length: 15; clone size: many; CDR3 DNA: TGTGCCAGCAGTGGCCAGACAGGGGACAATTCACCCCTCCACTTT; CDR3 protein: CASSGQTGDNSPLHF
D gene: NA; J gene: TRBJ2-7; V gene: TRBV15; CDR3 length: 13; clone size: NA; CDR3 DNA: TGTGCCACCAGCAGAGGTCTGGGCTACGAGCAGTACTTC; CDR3 protein: CATSRGLGYEQYF
D gene: NA; J gene: TRBJ2-7; V gene: TRBV6-2/TRBV6-3; CDR3 length: 16; clone size: many; CDR3 DNA: TGTGCCAGCAGTTACTCGAGGCAGGCCGGTACGAGGGAGCAGTACTTC; CDR3 protein: CASSYSRQAGTREQYF
D gene: NA; J gene: TRBJ2-7; V gene: TRBV20-1; CDR3 length: 14; clone size: many; CDR3 DNA: TGCAGTGCTAGGCAAGGGGTAGGCTCCTACGAGCAGTACTTC; CDR3 protein: CSARQGVGSYEQYF
D gene: NA; J gene: TRBJ2-7; V gene: TRBV10-3; CDR3 length: 13; clone size: many; CDR3 DNA: TGTGCCATCAGTGGGACAGATTACTACGAGCAGTACTTC; CDR3 protein: CAISGTDYYEQYF
D gene: NA; J gene: TRBJ2-5; V gene: TRBV27; CDR3 length: 16; clone size: many; CDR3 DNA: TGTGCCAGCAGTTTACAGGGGAAGATCTACCAAGAGACCCAGTACTTC; CDR3 protein: CASSLQGKIYQETQYF
D gene: NA; J gene: TRBJ1-1; V gene: TRBV10-3; CDR3 length: 12; clone size: few; CDR3 DNA: TGTGCCATCAGTCCTAGGTCCACTGAAGCTTTCTTT; CDR3 protein: CAISPRSTEAFF
D gene: NA; J gene: TRBJ1-2; V gene: TRBV5-5; CDR3 length: 15; clone size: many; CDR3 DNA: TGTGCCAGCAGCTTGGCCAGGGGCGACAATTATGGCTACACCTTC; CDR3 protein: CASSLARGDNYGYTF
D gene: NA; J gene: TRBJ2-5; V gene: TRBV11-2; CDR3 length: 14; clone size: many; CDR3 DNA: TGTGCCAGCAGCTTTGGCGCGTACCAAGAGACCCAGTACTTC; CDR3 protein: CASSFGAYQETQYF
D gene: NA; J gene: TRBJ2-5; V gene: TRBV4-3; CDR3 length: 14; clone size: many; CDR3 DNA: TGCGCCAGCAGCCCGAGTTTGGAGCGGCAGACCCAGTACTTC; CDR3 protein: CASSPSLERQTQYF
D gene: TRBD2; J gene: TRBJ2-1; V gene: TRBV7-9; CDR3 length: 15; clone size: NA; CDR3 DNA: TGTGCCAGCAGCGCGACTAGCGGGAGCGAACGGGAGCAGTTCTTC; CDR3 protein: CASSATSGSEREQFF
D gene: NA; J gene: TRBJ1-5; V gene: TRBV28; CDR3 length: 16; clone size: many; CDR3 DNA: TGTGCCAGCAGTTCAACCGGGTCACATAGCAATCAGCCCCAGCATTTT; CDR3 protein: CASSSTGSHSNQPQHF
D gene: TRBD2; J gene: TRBJ2-5; V gene: TRBV19; CDR3 length: 14; clone size: few; CDR3 DNA: TGTGCCAGTAGGACTAGCGGGAGTGTGGAGACCCAGTACTTC; CDR3 protein: CASRTSGSVETQYF
D gene: NA; J gene: TRBJ2-2; V gene: TRBV2; CDR3 length: 14; clone size: few; CDR3 DNA: TGTGCCAGCAGTGATAGGGGGAACACCGGGGAGCCGTTTTTT; CDR3 protein: CASSDRGNTGEPFF
D gene: NA; J gene: TRBJ1-1; V gene: TRBV11-2; CDR3 length: 14; clone size: many; CDR3 DNA: TGTGCCAGCAGCTTAAGAGGGGGAAGTACTGAAGCTTTCTTT; CDR3 protein: CASSLRGGSTEAFF
D gene: NA; J gene: TRBJ1-5; V gene: TRBV6-1; CDR3 length: 14; clone size: NA; CDR3 DNA: TGTGCCAGCAAAAGGAATGGAGCCTATCAGCCCCAGCATTTT; CDR3 protein: CASKRNGAYQPQHF
D gene: TRBD2; J gene: TRBJ2-3; V gene: TRBV7-6; CDR3 length: 14; clone size: few; CDR3 DNA: TGTGCCAGCAGCTTTTTAGCGGGAGAGGATACGCAGTATTTT; CDR3 protein: CASSFLAGEDTQYF
D gene: NA; J gene: TRBJ2-7; V gene: TRBV9; CDR3 length: 15; clone size: few; CDR3 DNA: TGTGCCAGCAGCGCCCATTTGGGTAGCCAATACGAGCAGTACTTC; CDR3 protein: CASSAHLGSQYEQYF
D gene: NA; J gene: TRBJ1-6; V gene: TRBV6-2/TRBV6-3; CDR3 length: 16; clone size: NA; CDR3 DNA: TGTGCCAGCAGTTACTCGGCGGGAAGTTCTAATTCACCCCTCCACTTT; CDR3 protein: CASSYSAGSSNSPLHF
D gene: TRBD1; J gene: TRBJ1-2; V gene: TRBV4-3; CDR3 length: 15; clone size: NA; CDR3 DNA: TGCGCCAGCAGCCAAGATTCCGGGACAGGGGTTGGCTACACCTTC; CDR3 protein: CASSQDSGTGVGYTF
D gene: NA; J gene: TRBJ1-2; V gene: TRBV7-2; CDR3 length: 14; clone size: NA; CDR3 DNA: TGTGCCAGCTATAAAACCACAGGGAACTATGGCTACACCTTC; CDR3 protein: CASYKTTGNYGYTF
D gene: NA; J gene: TRBJ1-2; V gene: TRBV12-5; CDR3 length: 14; clone size: many; CDR3 DNA: TGTGCTAGTGGTCAAGGCGGAACAGGCTATGGCTACACCTTC; CDR3 protein: CASGQGGTGYGYTF
D gene: NA; J gene: TRBJ2-7; V gene: TRBV20-1; CDR3 length: 13; clone size: few; CDR3 DNA: TGCAGTGCTAGAGGGGACACCCCCTACGAGCAGTACTTC; CDR3 protein: CSARGDTPYEQYF
D gene: NA; J gene: TRBJ1-1; V gene: TRBV6-2/TRBV6-3; CDR3 length: 12; clone size: few; CDR3 DNA: TGTGCCAGCATGAGGGGGAGTACTGAAGCTTTCTTT; CDR3 protein: CASMRGSTEAFF
D gene: NA; J gene: TRBJ2-5; V gene: TRBV10-3; CDR3 length: 17; clone size: NA; CDR3 DNA: TGTGCCATCAGTGGAGGGGTAGTTGGGACAATTCAACAGACCCAGTACTTC; CDR3 protein: CAISGGVVGTIQQTQYF
D gene: TRBD2; J gene: TRBJ2-7; V gene: TRBV28; CDR3 length: 12; clone size: NA; CDR3 DNA: TGTGCCAGTACCGGGACTAAACACGAGCAGTACTTC; CDR3 protein: CASTGTKHEQYF
D gene: NA; J gene: TRBJ1-2; V gene: TRBV19; CDR3 length: 13; clone size: few; CDR3 DNA: TGTGCCAGCCAGGGCTCTGTTGGCTATGGCTACACCTTC; CDR3 protein: CASQGSVGYGYTF